This T cell receptor (beta chain) was recorded in a study of cytomegalovirus exposure and HLA in healthy donors. The PCR employed 60 Vbeta primers together with 13 Jbeta primers. The data were produced by immunoSEQ multiplex PCR, yet TCRdb's version contains in-frame clones alone and is incomplete. The data contain 120,000 or so clones, roughly 70% of them seen just once; the ten biggest clones take up more than 3%. Source material: PBMCs. The clonotype was recovered from a man aged 30-40 years in good health and CMV-seronegative.

For the CDR3, the DNA is TGTGCCAGCAGCCTTACAGGGGGCAGGAGCACAGATACGCAGTATTTT. Protein sequence: CASSLTGGRSTDTQYF. The chain combines TRBV11-2 with TRBJ2-3; 9 nucleotides match TRBD1. This CDR3 is built from 16 residues. In germline, CDR1 is SGHAT, CDR2 FQNNGV. Trimming took 5 bases from V and 0 from J; bases not matched to a gene: 6.